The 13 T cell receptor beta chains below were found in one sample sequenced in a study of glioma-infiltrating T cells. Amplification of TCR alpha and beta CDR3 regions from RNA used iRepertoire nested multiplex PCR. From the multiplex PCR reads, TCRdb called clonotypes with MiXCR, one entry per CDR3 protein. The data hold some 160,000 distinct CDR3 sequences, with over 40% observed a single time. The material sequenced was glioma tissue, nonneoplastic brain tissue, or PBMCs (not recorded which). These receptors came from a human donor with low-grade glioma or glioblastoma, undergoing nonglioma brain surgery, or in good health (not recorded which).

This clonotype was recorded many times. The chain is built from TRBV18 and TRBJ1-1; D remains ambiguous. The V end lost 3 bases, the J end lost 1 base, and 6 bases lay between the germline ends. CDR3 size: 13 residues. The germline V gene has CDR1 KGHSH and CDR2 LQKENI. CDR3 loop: CASSPVGNTEAFF. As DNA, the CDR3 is TGTGCCAGCTCACCGGTAGGGAACACTGAAGCTTTCTTT.

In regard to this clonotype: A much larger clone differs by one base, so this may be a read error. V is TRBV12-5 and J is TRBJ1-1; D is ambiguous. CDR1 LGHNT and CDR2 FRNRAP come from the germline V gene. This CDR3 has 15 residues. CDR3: CSSGFFQGEVTEAFF. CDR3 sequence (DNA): TGTTCTAGTGGTTTTTTTCAAGGAGAGGTCACTGAAGCTTTCTTT.

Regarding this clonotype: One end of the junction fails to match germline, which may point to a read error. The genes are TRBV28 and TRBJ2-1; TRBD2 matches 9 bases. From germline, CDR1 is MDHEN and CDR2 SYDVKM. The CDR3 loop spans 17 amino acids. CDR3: CASRFFAGGPRNNEKFF. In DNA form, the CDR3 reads TGTGCCAGCAGATTTTTTGCGGGAGGGCCGAGGAACAATGAGAAGTTCTTC.

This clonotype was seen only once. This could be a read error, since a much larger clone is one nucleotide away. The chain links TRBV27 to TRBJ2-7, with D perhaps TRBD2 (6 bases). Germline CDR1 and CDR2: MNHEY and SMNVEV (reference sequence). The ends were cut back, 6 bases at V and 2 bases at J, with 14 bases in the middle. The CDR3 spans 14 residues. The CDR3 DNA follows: TGTGCCAGCAGAAAACCGGGAGCAACCTACGAGCAGTACTTC. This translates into CASRKPGATYEQYF.

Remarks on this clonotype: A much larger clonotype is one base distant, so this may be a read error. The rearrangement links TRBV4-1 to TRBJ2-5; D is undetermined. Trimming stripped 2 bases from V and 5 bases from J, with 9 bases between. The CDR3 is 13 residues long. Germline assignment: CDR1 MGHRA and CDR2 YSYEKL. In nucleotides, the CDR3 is TGCGCCAGCAGCCAATGGGTGGGCGAGACCCAGTACTTC. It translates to CASSQWVGETQYF.

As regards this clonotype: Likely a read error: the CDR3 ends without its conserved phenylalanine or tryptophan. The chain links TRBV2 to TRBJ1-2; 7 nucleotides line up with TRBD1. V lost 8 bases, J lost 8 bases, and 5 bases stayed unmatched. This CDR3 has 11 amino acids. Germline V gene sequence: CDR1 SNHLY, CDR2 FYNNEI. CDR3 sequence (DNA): TGTGCCAGCGCCGACAGGGTCGGCTACACCCTC. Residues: CASADRVGYTL.

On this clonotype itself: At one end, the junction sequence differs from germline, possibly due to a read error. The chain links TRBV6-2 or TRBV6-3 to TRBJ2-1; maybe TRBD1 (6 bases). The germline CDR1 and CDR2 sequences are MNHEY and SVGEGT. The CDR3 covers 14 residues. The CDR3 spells CAISGERGNNEQFF. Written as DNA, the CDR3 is TGTGCCATCAGTGGGGAAAGGGGGAACAATGAGCAGTTCTTC.

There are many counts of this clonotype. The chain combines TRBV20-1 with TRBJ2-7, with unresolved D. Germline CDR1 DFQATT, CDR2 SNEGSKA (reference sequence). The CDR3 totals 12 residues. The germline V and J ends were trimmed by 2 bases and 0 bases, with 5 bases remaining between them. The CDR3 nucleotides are TGCAGTGCTAGACCCAGCTCCTACGAGCAGTACTTC. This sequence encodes CSARPSSYEQYF.

CDR3 coding DNA: TGCAGCGCCGGACTAGCGTTTGAGCAGTTCTTC. Protein: CSAGLAFEQFF. This chain uses TRBV29-1 with TRBJ2-1; 9 bases agree with TRBD2. Trimming removed 7 bases from V and 9 bases from J; junction bases left unmatched: 4. The CDR3 runs 11 residues. In germline, CDR1 is SQVTM, CDR2 ANQGSEA.

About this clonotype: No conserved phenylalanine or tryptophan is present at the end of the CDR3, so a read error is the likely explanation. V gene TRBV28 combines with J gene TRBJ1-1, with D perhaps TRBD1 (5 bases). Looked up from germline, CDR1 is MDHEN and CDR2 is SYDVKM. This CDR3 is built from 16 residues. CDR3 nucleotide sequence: TGTGCTAGCAGTTCAAGACAGTATTACATGAACACTGAAGCTTTCTAT. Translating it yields CASSSRQYYMNTEAFY.

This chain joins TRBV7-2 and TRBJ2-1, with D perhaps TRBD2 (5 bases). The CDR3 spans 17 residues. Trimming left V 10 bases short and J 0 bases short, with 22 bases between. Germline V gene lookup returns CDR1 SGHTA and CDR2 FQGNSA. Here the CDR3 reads CATSVNFAGSSYNEQFF. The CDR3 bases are TGTGCCACCTCCGTCAATTTCGCGGGCAGCTCCTACAATGAGCAGTTCTTC.

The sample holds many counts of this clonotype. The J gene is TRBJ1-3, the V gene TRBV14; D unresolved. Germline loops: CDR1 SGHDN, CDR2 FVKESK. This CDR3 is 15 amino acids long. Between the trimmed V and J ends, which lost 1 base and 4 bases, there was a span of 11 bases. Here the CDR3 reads CASSQVRTSGNTIYF. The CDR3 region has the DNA TGTGCCAGCAGCCAAGTTCGGACCTCGGGAAACACCATATATTTT.

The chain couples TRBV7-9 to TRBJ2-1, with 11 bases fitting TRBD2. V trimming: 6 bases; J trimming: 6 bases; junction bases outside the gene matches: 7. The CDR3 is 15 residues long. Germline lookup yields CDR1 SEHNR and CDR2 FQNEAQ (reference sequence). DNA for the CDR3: TGTGCCAGCAGACGATCTAGCGGGGGGAGCAATGAGCAGTTCTTC. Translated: CASRRSSGGSNEQFF.